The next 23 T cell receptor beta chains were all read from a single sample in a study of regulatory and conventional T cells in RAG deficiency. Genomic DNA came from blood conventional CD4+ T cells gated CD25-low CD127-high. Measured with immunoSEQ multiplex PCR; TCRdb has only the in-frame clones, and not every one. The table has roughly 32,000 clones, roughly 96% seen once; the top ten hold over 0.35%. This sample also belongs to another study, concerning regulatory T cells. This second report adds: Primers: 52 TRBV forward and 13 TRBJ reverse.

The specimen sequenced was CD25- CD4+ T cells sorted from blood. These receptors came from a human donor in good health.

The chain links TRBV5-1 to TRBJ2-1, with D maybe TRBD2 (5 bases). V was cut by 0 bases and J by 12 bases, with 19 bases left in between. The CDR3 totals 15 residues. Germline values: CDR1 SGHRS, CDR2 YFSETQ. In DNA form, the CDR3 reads TGCGCCAGCAGCTTGGGTGGTAATTCCCGCGAGGGGCAGTTCTTC. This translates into CASSLGGNSREGQFF.

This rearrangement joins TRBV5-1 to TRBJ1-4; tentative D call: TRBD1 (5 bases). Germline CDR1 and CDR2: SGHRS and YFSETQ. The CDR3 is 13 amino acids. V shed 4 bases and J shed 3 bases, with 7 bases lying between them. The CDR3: CASSPGPNEKLFF. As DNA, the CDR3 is TGCGCCAGCAGCCCAGGGCCTAATGAAAAACTGTTTTTT.

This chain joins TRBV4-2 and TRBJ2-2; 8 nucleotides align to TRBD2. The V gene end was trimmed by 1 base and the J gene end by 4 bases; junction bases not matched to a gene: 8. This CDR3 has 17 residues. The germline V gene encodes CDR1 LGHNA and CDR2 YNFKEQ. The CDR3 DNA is TGTGCCAGCAGCCAAGTCGGGGGCGGGAGGACCACCGGGGAGCTGTTTTTT. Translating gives CASSQVGGGRTTGELFF.

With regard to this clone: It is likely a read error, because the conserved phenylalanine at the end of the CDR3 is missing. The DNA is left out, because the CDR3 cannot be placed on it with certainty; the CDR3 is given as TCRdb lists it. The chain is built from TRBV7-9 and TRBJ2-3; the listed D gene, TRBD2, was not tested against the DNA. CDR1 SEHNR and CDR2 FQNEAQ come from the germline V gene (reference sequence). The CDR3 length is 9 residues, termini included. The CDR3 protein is CASSPILPE.

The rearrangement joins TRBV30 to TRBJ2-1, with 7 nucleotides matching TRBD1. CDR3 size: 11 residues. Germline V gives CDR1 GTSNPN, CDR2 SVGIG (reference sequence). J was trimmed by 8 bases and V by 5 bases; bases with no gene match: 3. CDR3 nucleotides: TGTGCCTGGGACAGGGTTTATGAGCAGTTCTTC. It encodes CAWDRVYEQFF. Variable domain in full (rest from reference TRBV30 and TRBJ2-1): SQTIHQWPATLVQPVGSPLSLECTVEGTSNPNLYWYRQAAGRGLQLLFYSVGIGQISSEVPQNLSASRPQDRQFILSSKKLLLSDSGFYLCAWDRVYEQFFGPGTRLTVL.

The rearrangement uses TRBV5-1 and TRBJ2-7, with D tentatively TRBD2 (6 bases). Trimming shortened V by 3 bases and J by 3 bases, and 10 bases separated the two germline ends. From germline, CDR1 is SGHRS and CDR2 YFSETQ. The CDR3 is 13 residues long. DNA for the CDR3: TGCGCCAGCAGCTCCCCGGGGGTCTACGAGCAGTACTTC. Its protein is CASSSPGVYEQYF.

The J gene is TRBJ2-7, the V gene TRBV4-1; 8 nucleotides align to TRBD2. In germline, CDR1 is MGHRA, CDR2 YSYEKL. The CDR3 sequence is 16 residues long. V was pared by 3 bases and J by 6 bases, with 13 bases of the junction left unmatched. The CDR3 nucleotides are TGCGCCAGCAGCCAGGGTTCTAGCGGGCAGTTTGGCGAGCAGTACTTC. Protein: CASSQGSSGQFGEQYF.

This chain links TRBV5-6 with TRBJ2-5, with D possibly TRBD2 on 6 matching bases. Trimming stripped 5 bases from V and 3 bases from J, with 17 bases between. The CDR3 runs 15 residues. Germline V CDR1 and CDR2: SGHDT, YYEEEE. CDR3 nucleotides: TGTGCCAGCAGATCGACCCGGGAGCCCGAAGAGACCCAGTACTTC. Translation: CASRSTREPEETQYF.

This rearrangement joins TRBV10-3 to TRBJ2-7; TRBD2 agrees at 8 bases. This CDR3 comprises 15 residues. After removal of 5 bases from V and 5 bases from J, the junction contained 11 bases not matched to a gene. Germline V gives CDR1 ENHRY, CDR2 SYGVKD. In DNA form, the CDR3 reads TGTGCCATCAGTCCGGGGGGGATTGGGGGTGACGAGCAGTACTTC. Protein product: CAISPGGIGGDEQYF.

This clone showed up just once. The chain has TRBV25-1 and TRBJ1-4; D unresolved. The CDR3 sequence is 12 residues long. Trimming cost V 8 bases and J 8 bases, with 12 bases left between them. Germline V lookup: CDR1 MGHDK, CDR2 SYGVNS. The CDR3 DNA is TGTGCCAGCGGCGAGAGGTGGGAAAAACTGTTTTTT. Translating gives CASGERWEKLFF.

The CDR3 DNA follows: TGTGCCAGCAGTCTGGGCCCTTGGAAGCCCCAGCATTTT. This translates into CASSLGPWKPQHF. This chain uses TRBV6-5 with TRBJ1-5; D not resolved. The CDR3 spans 13 residues. Trimming stripped 5 bases from V and 8 bases from J, with 13 bases between. Germline V lookup: CDR1 MNHEY, CDR2 SVGAGI.

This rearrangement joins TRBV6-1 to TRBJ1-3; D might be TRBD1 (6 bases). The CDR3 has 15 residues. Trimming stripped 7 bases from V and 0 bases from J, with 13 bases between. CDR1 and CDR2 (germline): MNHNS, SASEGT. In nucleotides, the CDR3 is TGTGCCAGCATAGGACAGCTCATCTCTGGAAACACCATATATTTT. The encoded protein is CASIGQLISGNTIYF.

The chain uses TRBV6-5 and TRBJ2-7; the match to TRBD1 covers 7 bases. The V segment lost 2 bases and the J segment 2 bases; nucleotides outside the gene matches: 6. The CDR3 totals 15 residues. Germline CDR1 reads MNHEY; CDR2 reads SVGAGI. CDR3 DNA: TGTGCCAGCAGTTACGGGACAACAGGGGCCTACGAGCAGTACTTC. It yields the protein CASSYGTTGAYEQYF.

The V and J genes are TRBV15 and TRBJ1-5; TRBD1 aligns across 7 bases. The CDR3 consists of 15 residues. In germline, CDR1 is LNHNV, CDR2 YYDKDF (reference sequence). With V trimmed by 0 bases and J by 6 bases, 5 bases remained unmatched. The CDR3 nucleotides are TGTGCCACCAGCAGAGACCGACAGGGACGTCAGCCCCAGCATTTT. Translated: CATSRDRQGRQPQHF.

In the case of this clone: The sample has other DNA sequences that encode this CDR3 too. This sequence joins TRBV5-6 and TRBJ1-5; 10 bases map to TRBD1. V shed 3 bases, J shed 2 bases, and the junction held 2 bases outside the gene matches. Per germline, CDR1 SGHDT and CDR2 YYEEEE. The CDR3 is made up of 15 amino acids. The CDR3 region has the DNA TGTGCCAGCAGCTCCGGGACAGGGGGCAATCAGCCCCAGCATTTT. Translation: CASSSGTGGNQPQHF.

The CDR3 region is CAWSKAGGRYEQYF. CDR3 nucleotide sequence: TGTGCCTGGAGTAAGGCAGGGGGCCGCTACGAGCAGTACTTC. This chain joins TRBV30 and TRBJ2-7; 8 positions agree with TRBD1. Trimming took 2 bases from V and 3 from J; bases not matched to a gene: 6. Germline CDR1 is GTSNPN and CDR2 is SVGIG (reference sequence). This CDR3 region has 14 residues.

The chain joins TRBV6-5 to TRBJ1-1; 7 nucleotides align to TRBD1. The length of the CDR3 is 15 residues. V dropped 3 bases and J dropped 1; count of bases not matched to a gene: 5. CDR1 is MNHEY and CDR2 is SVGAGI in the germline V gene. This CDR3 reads CASSYWGQQNTEAFF. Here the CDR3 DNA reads TGTGCCAGCAGTTATTGGGGACAGCAGAACACTGAAGCTTTCTTT.

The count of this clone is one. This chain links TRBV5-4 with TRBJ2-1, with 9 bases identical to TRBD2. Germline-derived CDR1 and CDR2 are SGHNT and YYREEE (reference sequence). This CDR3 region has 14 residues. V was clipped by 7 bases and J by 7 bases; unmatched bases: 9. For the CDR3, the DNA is TGTGCCAGCTCGCTCGGTAGCGGGAGTAATGAGCAGTTCTTC. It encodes CASSLGSGSNEQFF.

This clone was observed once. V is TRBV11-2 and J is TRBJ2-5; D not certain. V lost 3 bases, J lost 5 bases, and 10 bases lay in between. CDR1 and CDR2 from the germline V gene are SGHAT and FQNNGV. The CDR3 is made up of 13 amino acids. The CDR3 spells CASSFMVAETQYF. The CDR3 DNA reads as TGTGCCAGCAGCTTTATGGTCGCGGAGACCCAGTACTTC.

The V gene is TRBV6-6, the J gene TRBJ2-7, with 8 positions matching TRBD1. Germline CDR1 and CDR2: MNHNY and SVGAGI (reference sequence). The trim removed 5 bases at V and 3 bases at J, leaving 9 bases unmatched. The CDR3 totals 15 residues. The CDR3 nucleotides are TGTGCCAGCAGTGGAGTTTCACAGGGGGGCTACGAGCAGTACTTC. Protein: CASSGVSQGGYEQYF.

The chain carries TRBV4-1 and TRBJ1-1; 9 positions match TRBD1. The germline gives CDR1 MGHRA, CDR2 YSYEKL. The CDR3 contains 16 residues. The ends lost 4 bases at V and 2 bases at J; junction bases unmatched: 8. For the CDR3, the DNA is TGCGCCAGCAGCCCATGGGACAGGGTGGTTAACACTGAAGCTTTCTTT. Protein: CASSPWDRVVNTEAFF.

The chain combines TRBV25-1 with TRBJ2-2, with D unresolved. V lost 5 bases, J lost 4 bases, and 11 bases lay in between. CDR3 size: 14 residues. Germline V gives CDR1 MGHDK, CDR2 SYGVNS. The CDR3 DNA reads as TGTGCCAGCAGTCCGAGTGGCGGCACCGGGGAGCTGTTTTTT. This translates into CASSPSGGTGELFF.

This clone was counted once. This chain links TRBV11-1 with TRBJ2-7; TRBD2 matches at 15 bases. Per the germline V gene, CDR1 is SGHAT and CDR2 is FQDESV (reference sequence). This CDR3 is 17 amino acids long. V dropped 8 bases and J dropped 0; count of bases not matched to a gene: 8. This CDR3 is CASGGLAGGEASYEQYF. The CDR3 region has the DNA TGTGCCAGCGGGGGACTAGCGGGAGGCGAGGCCTCCTACGAGCAGTACTTC.